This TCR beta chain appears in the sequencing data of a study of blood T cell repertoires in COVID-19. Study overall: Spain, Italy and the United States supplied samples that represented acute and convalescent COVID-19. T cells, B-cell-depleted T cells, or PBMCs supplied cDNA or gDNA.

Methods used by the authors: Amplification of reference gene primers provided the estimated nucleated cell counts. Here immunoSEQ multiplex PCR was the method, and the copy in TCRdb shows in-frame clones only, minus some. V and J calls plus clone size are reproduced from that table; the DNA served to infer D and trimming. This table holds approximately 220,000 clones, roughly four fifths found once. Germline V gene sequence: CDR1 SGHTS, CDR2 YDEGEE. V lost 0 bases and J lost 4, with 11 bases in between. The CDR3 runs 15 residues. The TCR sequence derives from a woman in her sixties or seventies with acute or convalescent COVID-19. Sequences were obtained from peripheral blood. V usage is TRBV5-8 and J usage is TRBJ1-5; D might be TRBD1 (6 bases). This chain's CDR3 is CASSLEGVQNQPQHF. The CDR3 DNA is TGTGCCAGCAGCTTGGAGGGGGTTCAAAATCAGCCCCAGCATTTT.